These 16 T cell receptor beta chains originate from one sample sequenced in a study of T cells in women clearing cervical HPV infection. Here immunoSEQ multiplex PCR was the method, and the copy in TCRdb shows in-frame clones only, minus some. This sample's table reports fewer than 35,000 clones. The sample taken for sequencing was blood buffy coat. The receptors derive from a woman aged 18-70 years with a cervical HPV16 infection that either progressed to CIN3+ or cleared (not recorded which).

Regarding this clone: The read gets to within 3 residues of the CDR3 end, and the germline J gene fills in the rest. V is TRBV20-1 and J is TRBJ2-5, with 8 bases lining up with TRBD2. V was clipped by 3 bases and J by 1 base; unmatched bases: 4. This CDR3 is built from 14 residues. Germline V CDR1 and CDR2: DFQATT, SNEGSKA (reference sequence). CDR3 DNA, as far as it was read: TGCAGTGCTAGCAGCGGGAGCCCCCAAGAGACC. This encodes CSASSGSPQET. The whole CDR3 sequence reads CSASSGSPQETQYF.

A remark on this clone: The read ends 3 residues before the CDR3 terminus; that terminus is restored from the germline J gene. The chain recombines TRBV7-2 with TRBJ2-2; D remains ambiguous. The germline V gene has CDR1 SGHTA and CDR2 FQGNSA. Between the trimmed V and J ends, which lost 2 bases and 8 bases, there was a span of 9 bases. The CDR3 consists of 13 residues. CDR3: CASSLNPRGELFF. The sequenced CDR3 bases are TGTGCCAGCAGCTTAAATCCGCGGGGGGAG.

For this clone: The read comes to an end 3 residues before the CDR3 does, leaving the germline J gene to fill in the end. The rearrangement joins TRBV14 to TRBJ2-2; D perhaps matches TRBD1 (6 bases). CDR3 length: 15 amino acids. Trimming shortened V by 4 bases and J by 2 bases, and 11 bases separated the two germline ends. CDR1 is SGHDN, CDR2 FVKESK, per germline. Incomplete CDR3 DNA: TGTGCCAGCAGCCTGGGGGCTTTAAACACCGGGGAG. As protein: CASSLGALNTGE. The whole CDR3 sequence is CASSLGALNTGELFF.

This CDR3 reads CSASRYSGELFF. The covered CDR3 bases are TGCAGTGCTTCCCGTTACTCTGGGGAG. The chain recombines TRBV20-1 with TRBJ2-2, with no clear D. From the germline J gene comes the end of the CDR3, since the read stops 3 residues before it. The V gene's germline CDR1 is DFQATT and CDR2 SNEGSKA (reference sequence). This CDR3 is 12 amino acids long. The V end was cut by 5 bases, the J end by 8 bases, with 12 bases between.

A note on this clone: Read coverage stops 3 residues before the CDR3 terminus; the germline J gene supplies the remainder. V and J are TRBV7-9 and TRBJ1-2, with TRBD1 matching over 7 bases. The germline V gene encodes CDR1 SEHNR and CDR2 FQNEAQ (reference sequence). The CDR3 runs to 15 residues. The part of the CDR3 DNA that was read is TGTGCCAGCAGCTTAGGACAGGGAATCGGCAATGAC. It translates to CASSLGQGIGND. The CDR3 as a whole reads CASSLGQGIGNDYTF.

With respect to this clone: The read comes to an end 3 residues before the CDR3 does, leaving the germline J gene to fill in the end. The rearrangement uses TRBV30 and TRBJ2-3; D perhaps matches TRBD1 (6 bases). The CDR3 contains 14 residues. From germline, CDR1 is GTSNPN and CDR2 SVGIG (reference sequence). The CDR3 DNA, read in part, is TGTGCCTGGAGTGTATTAGGGGGAGAAGAGACG. It encodes CAWSVLGGEET. The CDR3 in full is CAWSVLGGEETQYF.

About this clone: The CDR3 goes on 3 residues after the read ends, and that part is filled in from the germline J gene. The chain couples TRBV29-1 to TRBJ2-3, with 8 bases matching TRBD1. The CDR3 is made up of 15 amino acids. V was pared by 6 bases and J by 4 bases, with 12 bases of the junction left unmatched. Germline values: CDR1 SQVTM, CDR2 ANQGSEA. CDR3 DNA (partial): TGCAGCGTCCGGGGCGGGACAGGTGTACCAGATACG. This encodes CSVRGGTGVPDT. The full-length CDR3 reads as CSVRGGTGVPDTQYF.

Of note for this clone: The read ends 3 residues before the CDR3 terminus; that terminus is restored from the germline J gene. The chain uses TRBV7-6 and TRBJ2-6; D is undetermined. Trimming removed 0 bases from V and 5 bases from J, with 17 bases in between. Germline CDR1 and CDR2: SGHVS and FNYEAQ. CDR3 length: 18 residues. This chain's CDR3 is CASSLAGSSTVRANVLTF. The DNA read from the CDR3 is TGTGCCAGCAGCTTAGCAGGGTCCTCCACTGTTAGGGCCAACGTC.

Details on this clone: The read stops 3 residues short of the end of the CDR3; the missing end is completed from the germline J gene. The chain uses TRBV5-1 and TRBJ2-3; weak D call: TRBD2 (6 bases). The CDR3 totals 14 residues. Trimming took off 3 bases at V and 5 bases at J, with 13 bases between the two ends. In germline, CDR1 is SGHRS, CDR2 YFSETQ. CDR3 DNA (partial): TGCGCCAGCAGCTCCACAGGAGCGGGAGATACG. Translation gives CASSSTGAGDT. The whole CDR3 region reads CASSSTGAGDTQYF.

Concerning this clone: The read is 3 residues too short to cover the CDR3 end, so that end is filled in from the germline J gene. The V call is TRBV19, the J call TRBJ1-2; a weak D match, TRBD1 (5 bases). CDR3 length equals 20 residues. Germline V lookup: CDR1 LNHDA, CDR2 SQIVND (reference sequence). The CDR3 is CASSIKGSRGLARSYNDYTF. Incomplete CDR3 DNA: TGTGCCAGTAGTATAAAGGGGAGCCGGGGACTAGCAAGGTCCTACAATGAC.

About this clone itself: The read is 3 residues too short to cover the CDR3 end, so that end is filled in from the germline J gene. The chain recombines TRBV20-1 with TRBJ2-6, with D hard to call. Trimming shortened V by 3 bases and J by 0 bases, and 15 bases separated the two germline ends. Germline CDR1 is DFQATT and CDR2 is SNEGSKA (reference sequence). The CDR3 length is 17 residues. Partial CDR3 DNA: TGCAGTGCTAGCCCTTCCCAACGGTACTCTGGGGCCAACGTC. Amino acids: CSASPSQRYSGANV. The entire CDR3 sequence reads CSASPSQRYSGANVLTF.

Worth noting for this clone: With the read ending 3 residues before the CDR3 end, the germline J gene is used to fill in that end. The V call is TRBV7-9, the J call TRBJ2-4; TRBD1 agrees at 9 bases. Germline CDR1 and CDR2: SEHNR and FQNEAQ (reference sequence). CDR3 length: 15 amino acids. CDR3 sequence reads: CASSLDGTGFHGQYF. Incomplete CDR3 DNA: TGTGCCAGCAGCTTAGACGGGACAGGGTTTCATGGT.

Concerning this clone itself: The missing CDR3 end, 3 residues past where the read stops, is filled in from the germline J gene. The V and J genes are TRBV29-1 and TRBJ2-3; TRBD2 matches at 7 bases. Germline-derived CDR1 and CDR2 are SQVTM and ANQGSEA. CDR3 length: 15 residues. V shed 5 bases and J 0 bases; nucleotides not matched to a gene: 8. The CDR3 here is CSVREAGESTDTQYF. The CDR3 DNA, read in part, is TGCAGCGTTCGGGAGGCGGGAGAAAGCACAGATACG.

In regard to this clone: The read ends 3 residues early relative to the CDR3; the germline J gene fills the gap. The J gene is TRBJ2-5, the V gene TRBV7-2; 8 bases align to TRBD2. Germline-derived CDR1 and CDR2 are SGHTA and FQGNSA. CDR3 length: 15 amino acids. Germline trimming cut 7 bases from V and 4 bases from J; bases unmatched to any gene: 11. The sequenced CDR3 bases are TGTGCCAGCAAACCACGGGGGGGGCCAGTAGAGACC. Translating it yields CASKPRGGPVET. The CDR3 reads in full as CASKPRGGPVETQYF. Filled out from reference TRBV7-2 and TRBJ2-5, the complete variable domain reads GAGVSQSPSNKVTEKGKDVELRCDPISGHTALYWYRQSLGQGLEFLIYFQGNSAPDKSGLPSDRFSAERTGGSVSTLTIQRTQQEDSAVYLCASKPRGGPVETQYFGPGTRLLVL.

Notes on this clone: The sequence runs out 3 residues before the end of the CDR3; the remainder is reconstructed from the germline J gene. The rearrangement joins TRBV19 to TRBJ2-7; TRBD1 agrees at 7 bases. V lost 3 bases and J lost 5; bases outside the gene matches: 10. Germline V gene data show CDR1 as LNHDA and CDR2 as SQIVND (reference sequence). The CDR3 runs to 15 residues. The CDR3 is CASSIENRGHNEQYF. The covered CDR3 bases are TGTGCCAGTAGTATCGAGAACAGGGGACACAACGAG.

As for this clone: The read finishes 3 residues shy of the CDR3 end, and the germline J gene is used to complete it. The gene calls are TRBV6-1 and TRBJ1-5; D not certain. CDR1 is MNHNS, CDR2 SASEGT, per germline. The CDR3 spans 14 residues. Trimming removed 2 bases from V and 4 bases from J, with 9 bases in between. The CDR3 DNA, read in part, is TGTGCCAGCAGTGAACCACAGCTAAATCAGCCC. Translation gives CASSEPQLNQP. The full CDR3 is CASSEPQLNQPQHF.